Below, 24 T cell receptor beta chains from the same sample are listed, as sequenced in a study of cytomegalovirus exposure and HLA in healthy donors. The study ran its PCR with 60 Vbeta and 13 Jbeta primers. Generated by immunoSEQ multiplex PCR, the TCRdb table keeps only in-frame clones and is missing some. The sample consists of approximately 170,000 clones, less than 90% of them appearing once. The sequencing input was PBMCs. The receptors stem from a man between 45 and 60 years old in good health and CMV-seropositive.

The chain recombines TRBV6-5 with TRBJ2-3; TRBD2 matches 12 bases. V was pared by 0 bases and J by 5 bases, with 3 bases of the junction left unmatched. Looked up from germline, CDR1 is MNHEY and CDR2 is SVGAGI. The CDR3 runs to 16 residues. CDR3 protein: CASSYSTSGSGDTQYF. CDR3 sequence (DNA): TGTGCCAGCAGTTACTCGACTAGCGGGAGTGGAGATACGCAGTATTTT.

The V gene is TRBV30, the J gene TRBJ2-3; D is possibly TRBD1 (6 bases). The CDR3 covers 13 residues. CDR1 GTSNPN and CDR2 SVGIG come from the germline V gene (reference sequence). The germline V and J ends were trimmed by 8 bases and 2 bases, with 14 bases remaining between them. In nucleotides, the CDR3 is TGTGCCGTCTCCCAGGGGATCACAGATACGCAGTATTTT. Residues: CAVSQGITDTQYF.

V and J are TRBV27 and TRBJ1-6; TRBD1 aligns across 7 bases. Germline loops: CDR1 MNHEY, CDR2 SMNVEV (reference sequence). The CDR3 is 15 amino acids. V lost 2 bases, J lost 6 bases, and 4 bases stayed unmatched. The CDR3 here is CASSLQGTVNSPLHF. As DNA, the CDR3 is TGTGCCAGCAGTTTACAGGGGACAGTTAATTCACCCCTCCACTTT.

The chain carries TRBV6-5 and TRBJ2-5; D is possibly TRBD2 (7 bases). The end of the DNA fits TRBJ2-7 better, so the J call may be wrong. The CDR3 loop spans 16 amino acids. The germline gives CDR1 MNHEY, CDR2 SVGAGI. The CDR3 DNA is TGTGCCAGCAGTTACGGGATGGGGGGGCCTATCTACGAGCAGTACTTC. It encodes CASSYGMGGPIYEQYF.

As regards this clone: Other DNA sequences within the sample encode an identical CDR3. The rearrangement joins TRBV5-1 to TRBJ1-1; D is possibly TRBD1 (6 bases). V dropped 1 base and J dropped 1 base, with 14 bases sitting between them. The CDR3 covers 16 residues. Germline V gene lookup returns CDR1 SGHRS and CDR2 YFSETQ. The CDR3 nucleotides read TGCGCCAGCAGCTTGTGGGGGCAGACACCGAACACTGAAGCTTTCTTT. Translation gives CASSLWGQTPNTEAFF.

V and J are TRBV7-9 and TRBJ2-3; D call uncertain. This CDR3 comprises 15 residues. Trimming took off 3 bases at V and 1 base at J, with 11 bases between the two ends. Germline lookup yields CDR1 SEHNR and CDR2 FQNEAQ (reference sequence). The CDR3 reads CASSFPEAGTDTQYF. CDR3 nucleotides: TGTGCCAGCAGCTTCCCAGAGGCAGGCACAGATACGCAGTATTTT.

The rearrangement joins TRBV18 to TRBJ1-2, with TRBD1 as a possible D gene (5 bases). With 2 bases removed from V and 4 bases from J, the gap between germline ends came to 11 bases. The CDR3 has 14 residues. CDR1 is KGHSH, CDR2 LQKENI, per germline. CDR3 sequence (DNA): TGTGCCAGCTCACCAACGACAGATAGCTATGGCTACACCTTC. Its translation is CASSPTTDSYGYTF.

The rearrangement links TRBV30 to TRBJ2-3, with TRBD2 identical over 8 bases. This CDR3 has 14 residues. The germline gives CDR1 GTSNPN, CDR2 SVGIG (reference sequence). The V and J ends lost 2 bases and 2 bases, in that order; junction bases with no gene match: 3. CDR3 sequence reads: CAWSMTSDTDTQYF. The CDR3 coding sequence is TGTGCCTGGAGTATGACTAGCGACACAGATACGCAGTATTTT.

The chain carries TRBV7-8 and TRBJ1-1; no clear D. Germline CDR1 reads SGHVS; CDR2 reads FQNEAQ. Trimming took off 7 bases at V and 1 base at J, with 10 bases between the two ends. The CDR3 length is 13 residues. The CDR3 DNA reads as TGTGCCAGCACGACATTTCAGAACACTGAAGCTTTCTTT. Its protein product is CASTTFQNTEAFF.

In its sample, this clone was seen a few times. V and J are TRBV7-2 and TRBJ2-1; D is ambiguous. V dropped 5 bases and J dropped 4 bases, with 9 bases sitting between them. The V gene's germline CDR1 is SGHTA and CDR2 FQGNSA. The CDR3 loop spans 13 amino acids. DNA for the CDR3: TGTGCCAGCAGCCAACAAATGTACAATGAGCAGTTCTTC. Amino acids: CASSQQMYNEQFF.

The J gene is TRBJ2-2, the V gene TRBV6-5; 8 nucleotides align to TRBD1. Per the germline V gene, CDR1 is MNHEY and CDR2 is SVGAGI. Losses at the gene ends were 4 bases for V and 8 bases for J; bases not matched to a gene: 12. The CDR3 is made up of 16 amino acids. CDR3 nucleotide sequence: TGTGCCAGCAGTTTAGGTTTGACAGGGGTATTAGGGGAGCTGTTTTTT. This sequence encodes CASSLGLTGVLGELFF.

This chain links TRBV5-6 with TRBJ2-1; 7 bases match TRBD2. The germline V gene has CDR1 SGHDT and CDR2 YYEEEE. This CDR3 comprises 16 residues. V was pared by 3 bases and J by 5 bases, with 11 bases of the junction left unmatched. This chain's CDR3 is CASSWGTAGEDNEQFF. CDR3 sequence (DNA): TGTGCCAGCAGCTGGGGGACTGCGGGAGAGGACAATGAGCAGTTCTTC.

The chain combines TRBV9 with TRBJ2-7; 12 bases are a match to TRBD1. V gave up 3 bases and J gave up 5 bases; unmatched junction bases: 9. The germline V gene encodes CDR1 SGDLS and CDR2 YYNGEE. The CDR3 spans 16 residues. Here the CDR3 reads CASSATVGTGGHEQYF. DNA for the CDR3: TGTGCCAGCAGCGCGACCGTGGGGACAGGGGGCCACGAGCAGTACTTC. The entire variable domain, with the rest obtained from reference TRBV9 and TRBJ2-7, is as follows: DSGVTQTPKHLITATGQRVTLRCSPRSGDLSVYWYQQSLDQGLQFLIQYYNGEERAKGNILERFSAQQFPDLHSELNLSSLELGDSALYFCASSATVGTGGHEQYFGPGTRLTVT.

The chain links TRBV4-2 to TRBJ2-1; 7 bases map to TRBD1. The ends lost 4 bases at V and 3 bases at J; junction bases unmatched: 6. CDR3 length: 15 amino acids. From germline, CDR1 is LGHNA and CDR2 YNFKEQ. CDR3 DNA: TGTGCCAGCAGCCCGGGACAGTTACTCTACAATGAGCAGTTCTTC. Its translation: CASSPGQLLYNEQFF.

The V gene is TRBV30, the J gene TRBJ2-3; D gene uncertain. This CDR3 contains 12 residues. Germline V CDR1 and CDR2: GTSNPN, SVGIG (reference sequence). V was shortened by 5 bases and J by 4 bases, with 10 bases between the two germline ends. CDR3: CAWGARSDTQYF. CDR3 DNA sequence: TGTGCCTGGGGCGCTAGGTCAGATACGCAGTATTTT. The whole variable domain, filled in from reference TRBV30 and TRBJ2-3, reads SQTIHQWPATLVQPVGSPLSLECTVEGTSNPNLYWYRQAAGRGLQLLFYSVGIGQISSEVPQNLSASRPQDRQFILSSKKLLLSDSGFYLCAWGARSDTQYFGPGTRLTVL.

This rearrangement joins TRBV4-1 to TRBJ1-1; 8 bases map to TRBD1. CDR3 length equals 16 residues. Trimming at V came to 1 base and at J to 8 bases, leaving 12 bases not matched to a gene. The germline V gene encodes CDR1 MGHRA and CDR2 YSYEKL. The DNA of the CDR3 is TGCGCCAGCAGCCAAGGAACAGGGGGGAGAAGTTGGGAAGCTTTCTTT. Translated: CASSQGTGGRSWEAFF.

This rearrangement joins TRBV11-2 to TRBJ2-1; maybe TRBD1 (6 bases). V was clipped by 4 bases and J by 3 bases, with 16 bases between them. This CDR3 contains 16 residues. Germline CDR1 is SGHAT and CDR2 is FQNNGV. The CDR3 bases are TGTGCCAGCAGCTCCCCTCGGGGACAAAGCTACAATGAGCAGTTCTTC. This translates into CASSSPRGQSYNEQFF.

The gene calls are TRBV27 and TRBJ2-3; 9 bases line up with TRBD1. The J segment lost 8 bases and the V segment lost 3 bases, leaving 0 bases of the junction unmatched. CDR3 length equals 12 residues. CDR1 and CDR2 from the germline V gene are MNHEY and SMNVEV (reference sequence). CDR3 bases: TGTGCCAGCAGTTTGGGACAGGGTACGCAGTATTTT. The encoded protein is CASSLGQGTQYF.

This chain joins TRBV19 and TRBJ1-3; 8 bases are shared with TRBD1. CDR3 length: 13 amino acids. Looked up from germline, CDR1 is LNHDA and CDR2 is SQIVND (reference sequence). V lost 7 bases, J lost 2 bases, and 1 base stayed unmatched. This chain's CDR3 is CASTGQAGNTIYF. CDR3 bases: TGTGCCAGTACGGGACAGGCTGGAAACACCATATATTTT. Full variable domain (missing parts from reference TRBV19 and TRBJ1-3): DGGITQSPKYLFRKEGQNVTLSCEQNLNHDAMYWYRQDPGQGLRLIYYSQIVNDFQKGDIAEGYSVSREKKESFPLTVTSAQKNPTAFYLCASTGQAGNTIYFGEGSWLTVV.

The chain couples TRBV29-1 to TRBJ2-1; D gene ambiguous. Per germline, CDR1 SQVTM and CDR2 ANQGSEA. Trimming removed 1 base from V and 1 base from J, with 11 bases in between. This CDR3 spans 15 amino acids. In DNA, the CDR3 is TGCAGCGTTGAAGGCGTATTAAGATCCTACAATGAGCAGTTCTTC. Its protein product is CSVEGVLRSYNEQFF.

This sequence joins TRBV10-3 and TRBJ2-3; 8 bases line up with TRBD1. This CDR3 region has 16 residues. V lost 6 bases, J lost 3 bases, and 11 bases stayed unmatched. CDR1 and CDR2 (germline): ENHRY, SYGVKD. CDR3 nucleotides: TGTGCCATCAGAGAAGAACGGACAGGGCTTACAGATACGCAGTATTTT. It encodes CAIREERTGLTDTQYF.

This chain connects TRBV9 to TRBJ2-3, with 13 bases identical to TRBD2. The CDR3 has 16 amino acids. Per germline, CDR1 SGDLS and CDR2 YYNGEE. With 3 bases clipped from V and 5 bases from J, the junction kept 6 bases outside the gene matches. The CDR3: CASSGRLAGGLDTQYF. CDR3 coding DNA: TGTGCCAGCAGCGGAAGACTAGCGGGAGGACTAGATACGCAGTATTTT. Combining the CDR3 with reference TRBV9 and TRBJ2-3 gives the whole variable domain DSGVTQTPKHLITATGQRVTLRCSPRSGDLSVYWYQQSLDQGLQFLIQYYNGEERAKGNILERFSAQQFPDLHSELNLSSLELGDSALYFCASSGRLAGGLDTQYFGPGTRLTVL.

This chain connects TRBV13 to TRBJ2-7; TRBD2 aligns across 12 bases. The germline V gene has CDR1 PRHDT and CDR2 FYEKMQ (reference sequence). Trimming removed 4 bases from V and 5 bases from J; junction bases left unmatched: 3. This CDR3 region has 14 residues. DNA for the CDR3: TGTGCCAGCAGCTGGCTAGCGGGAGGGCACGAGCAGTACTTC. Translation: CASSWLAGGHEQYF.

Turning to this clone: Germline and junction disagree at one end, which may indicate a read error. The chain couples TRBV5-1 to TRBJ2-1; TRBD2 matches 12 bases. The germline V gene encodes CDR1 SGHRS and CDR2 YFSETQ. The CDR3 runs to 17 residues. CDR3 amino acids: CASSFYASGRVHNGQFF. The CDR3 DNA is TGCGCCAGCAGCTTTTACGCTAGCGGGAGGGTACACAATGGGCAGTTCTTC.